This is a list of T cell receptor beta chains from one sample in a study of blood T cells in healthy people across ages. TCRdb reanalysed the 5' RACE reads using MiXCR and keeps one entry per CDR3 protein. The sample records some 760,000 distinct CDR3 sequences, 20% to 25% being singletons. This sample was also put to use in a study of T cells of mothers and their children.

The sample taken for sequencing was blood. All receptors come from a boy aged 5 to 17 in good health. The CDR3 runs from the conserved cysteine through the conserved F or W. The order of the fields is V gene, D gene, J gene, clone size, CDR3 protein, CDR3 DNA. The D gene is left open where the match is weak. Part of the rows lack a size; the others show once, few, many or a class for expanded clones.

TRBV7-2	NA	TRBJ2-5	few	CASSPKPKRAETQYF	TGTGCCAGCAGCCCCAAACCAAAGCGGGCAGAGACCCAGTACTTC
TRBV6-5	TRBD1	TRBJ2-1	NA	CASSLGDRRNEQFF	TGTGCCAGCAGTCTGGGGGACAGAAGAAATGAGCAGTTCTTC
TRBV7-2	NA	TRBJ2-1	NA	CASSFLGESSYNEQFF	TGTGCCAGCAGCTTCCTGGGCGAGAGCTCCTACAATGAGCAGTTCTTC
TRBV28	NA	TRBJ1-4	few	CAISGGFGEKLFF	TGTGCCATCTCCGGGGGGTTCGGAGAAAAACTGTTTTTT
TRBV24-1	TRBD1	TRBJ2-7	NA	CATSETGTGGAEQYF	TGTGCCACCAGTGAAACCGGGACAGGGGGCGCCGAGCAGTACTTC
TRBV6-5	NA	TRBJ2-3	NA	CASSYPLVVEGRGTQYF	TGTGCCAGCAGTTACCCATTAGTAGTCGAAGGGCGGGGAACGCAGTATTTT
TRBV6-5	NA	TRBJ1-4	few	CASSYPPRSEATNEKLFF	TGTGCCAGCAGTTACCCGCCCCGCTCGGAAGCAACTAATGAAAAACTGTTTTTT
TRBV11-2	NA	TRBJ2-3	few	CASSRTSSSTDTQYF	TGTGCCAGCAGCCGTACTAGCTCCAGCACAGATACGCAGTATTTT
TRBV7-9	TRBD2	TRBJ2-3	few	CASSNELAVSDTQYF	TGTGCCAGCAGTAATGAACTAGCGGTGTCAGATACGCAGTATTTT
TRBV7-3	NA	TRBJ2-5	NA	CASSSTGSRETQYF	TGTGCCAGCAGCTCAACAGGGTCCCGGGAGACCCAGTACTTC
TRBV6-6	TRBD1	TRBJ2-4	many	CASRLSLDRGRGKNIQYF	TGTGCCAGCAGACTAAGCCTTGACAGGGGTAGAGGCAAAAACATTCAGTACTTC
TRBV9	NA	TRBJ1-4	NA	CAGSVGPTGEKLFF	TGTGCCGGCAGCGTAGGGCCTACAGGGGAAAAACTGTTTTTT
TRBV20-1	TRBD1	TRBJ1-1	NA	CSARLGQAYHMNTEAFF	TGCAGTGCTAGACTCGGACAGGCCTATCATATGAACACTGAAGCTTTCTTT
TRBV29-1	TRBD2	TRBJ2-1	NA	CSAERGSSYNEQFF	TGCAGCGCCGAGCGGGGGAGCTCCTACAATGAGCAGTTCTTC
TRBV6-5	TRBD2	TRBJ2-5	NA	CASSYALAGLQETQYF	TGTGCCAGCAGTTACGCCCTAGCGGGGCTTCAAGAGACCCAGTACTTC
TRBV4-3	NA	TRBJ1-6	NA	CASSQDRGHNSPLHF	TGCGCCAGCAGCCAAGATAGGGGCCATAATTCACCCCTCCACTTT
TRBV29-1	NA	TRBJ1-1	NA	CSVDRHMNIEAFF	TGCAGCGTTGACAGACATATGAACATTGAAGCTTTCTTT
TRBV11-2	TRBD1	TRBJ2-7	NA	CASSVYSGTGYEQYF	TGTGCCAGCAGCGTATACTCCGGGACAGGCTACGAGCAGTACTTC
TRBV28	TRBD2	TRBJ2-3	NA	CASSQSPGTSGMLRDTQYF	TGTGCCAGCAGTCAAAGTCCCGGGACTAGCGGGATGTTAAGAGATACGCAGTATTTT
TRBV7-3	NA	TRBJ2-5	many	CASSLWVGETQYF	TGTGCCAGCAGCTTATGGGTAGGGGAGACCCAGTACTTC
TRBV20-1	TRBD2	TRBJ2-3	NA	CSARGLAGGPTDTQYF	TGCAGTGCTAGAGGGCTAGCGGGAGGGCCTACAGATACGCAGTATTTT
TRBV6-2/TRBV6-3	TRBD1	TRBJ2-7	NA	CASTWTGSAYEQYF	TGTGCCAGCACCTGGACAGGGAGTGCGTACGAGCAGTACTTC
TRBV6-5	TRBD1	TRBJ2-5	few	CASHNRGLTQETQYF	TGTGCCAGCCACAATAGGGGGCTGACACAAGAGACCCAGTACTTC
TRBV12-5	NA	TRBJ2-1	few	CASGLTPEGHEQFF	TGTGCTAGTGGTTTAACCCCCGAAGGGCATGAGCAGTTCTTC
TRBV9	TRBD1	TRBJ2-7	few	CASSVGTGDQQYF	TGTGCCAGCAGCGTAGGGACAGGGGACCAGCAGTACTTC
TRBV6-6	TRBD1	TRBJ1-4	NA	CASSYSSRGPEKLFF	TGTGCCAGCAGTTACTCGAGCAGGGGGCCAGAAAAACTGTTTTTT
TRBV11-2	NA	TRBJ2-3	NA	CASSWGWGAVTPDTQYF	TGTGCCAGCAGCTGGGGATGGGGCGCCGTCACCCCAGATACGCAGTATTTT
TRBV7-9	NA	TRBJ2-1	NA	CASSLAAGPNWDEQFF	TGTGCCAGCAGCTTAGCCGCCGGCCCCAACTGGGATGAGCAGTTCTTC
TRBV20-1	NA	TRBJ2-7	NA	CSARAINRADATPSYEQYF	TGCAGTGCTAGAGCCATCAACCGGGCCGACGCCACTCCATCCTACGAGCAGTACTTC
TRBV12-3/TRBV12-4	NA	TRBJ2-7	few	CASSLNYWGSGSSYEQYF	TGTGCCAGCAGTTTAAATTATTGGGGTAGCGGCAGCTCCTACGAGCAGTACTTC
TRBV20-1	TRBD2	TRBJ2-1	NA	CSARGLAGDYEQFF	TGCAGTGCTAGAGGACTAGCGGGAGACTATGAGCAGTTCTTC
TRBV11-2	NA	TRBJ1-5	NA	CASSLYRNQPQHF	TGTGCCAGCAGCTTATACAGAAATCAGCCCCAGCATTTT
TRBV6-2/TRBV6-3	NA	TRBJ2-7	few	CASSYRHYEQYF	TGTGCCAGCAGTTATAGGCATTACGAGCAGTACTTC
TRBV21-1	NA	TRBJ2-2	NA	CAGSTGGGELFF	TGTGCCGGCAGCACTGGCGGCGGGGAGCTGTTTTTT
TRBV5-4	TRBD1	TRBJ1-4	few	CASSSGGTKTNEKLFF	TGTGCCAGCAGCTCAGGGGGAACTAAAACTAATGAAAAACTGTTTTTT
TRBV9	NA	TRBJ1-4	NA	CASSPSASPNEKLFF	TGTGCCAGCAGCCCGTCGGCATCACCTAATGAAAAACTGTTTTTT
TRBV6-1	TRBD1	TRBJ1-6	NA	CASSEESTGIRSPLHF	TGTGCCAGCAGTGAGGAATCGACAGGGATCCGTTCACCCCTCCACTTT
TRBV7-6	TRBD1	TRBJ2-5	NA	CASSSVHRGHETQYF	TGTGCCAGCAGCTCAGTCCACAGGGGGCACGAGACCCAGTACTTC
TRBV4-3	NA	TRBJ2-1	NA	CASSQVVRDLREQFF	TGCGCCAGCAGCCAAGTTGTGAGGGACCTAAGGGAGCAGTTCTTC
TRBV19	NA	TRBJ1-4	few	CASSIRRQNEKLFF	TGTGCCAGTAGTATCCGCAGACAGAATGAAAAACTGTTTTTT
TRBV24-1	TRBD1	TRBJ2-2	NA	CATSDARDSYNGELFF	TGTGCCACCAGTGATGCGAGGGACAGCTACAACGGGGAGCTGTTTTTT
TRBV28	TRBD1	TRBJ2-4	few	CASLGQQTAKNIQYF	TGTGCCAGCCTGGGACAGCAGACCGCCAAAAACATTCAGTACTTC
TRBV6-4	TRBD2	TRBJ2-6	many	CASSDGGEGANVLTF	TGTGCCAGCAGTGACGGGGGGGAGGGGGCCAACGTCCTGACTTTC
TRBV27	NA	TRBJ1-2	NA	CASSLYGYGYTF	TGTGCCAGCAGTTTATACGGGTATGGCTACACCTTC
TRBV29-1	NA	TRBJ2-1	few	CSVIEGSGRSYNEQFF	TGCAGCGTAATTGAGGGGTCAGGACGCTCCTACAATGAGCAGTTCTTC
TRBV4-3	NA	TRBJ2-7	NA	CASSQGERRPQYF	TGCGCCAGCAGCCAAGGGGAGCGGAGGCCTCAGTACTTC
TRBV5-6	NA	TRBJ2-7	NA	CASSLGGIGRYEQYF	TGTGCCAGCAGCTTAGGAGGGATCGGTCGCTACGAGCAGTACTTC
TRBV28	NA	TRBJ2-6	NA	CASRPSLASGANVLTF	TGTGCCAGCAGGCCGAGCCTGGCGTCTGGGGCCAACGTCCTGACTTTC
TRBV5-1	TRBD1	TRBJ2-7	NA	CASSFAQGARLEQYF	TGCGCCAGCAGCTTTGCGCAGGGGGCGCGTCTCGAGCAGTACTTC
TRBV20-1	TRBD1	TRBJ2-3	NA	CSAYTGAGTDTQYF	TGCAGTGCCTATACAGGGGCGGGCACAGATACGCAGTATTTT
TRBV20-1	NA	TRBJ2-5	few	CSARDPAGRGFF	TGCAGTGCTAGAGATCCGGCGGGGCGGGGATTCTTC
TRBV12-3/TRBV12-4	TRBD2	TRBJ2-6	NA	CASSLRGLPVGGANVLTF	TGTGCCAGCAGTTTAAGGGGACTACCAGTTGGGGGGGCCAACGTCCTGACTTTC